A selection of T cell receptor beta chains follows, all from one sample in a study of blood T cell repertoires in COVID-19. Repertoires were generated with immunoSEQ multiplex PCR, while TCRdb's copy carries only in-frame clones and drops some. The sample has about 53,000 clones; roughly 77% are singletons. The sequencing sample was made of peripheral blood. The receptors stem from a man in his 70s with active or convalescent COVID-19. The CDR3 runs from the conserved cysteine through the conserved F or W. Fields, in order: clone size, D gene, V gene, J gene, CDR3 DNA, CDR3 protein. A D gene is named only where the DNA matches it firmly. Size is omitted from some rows. Given values are once, few, many or a class for expanded clones.

>once|-|TRBV6-2/TRBV6-3|TRBJ2-4
TGTGCCAGCAGCGCGGTGGGCATTCAGTACTTC
CASSAVGIQYF
>many|-|TRBV7-6|TRBJ1-1
TGTGCCAGCAGCTTAGCGCACGGACAGACCTACACTGAAGCTTTCTTT
CASSLAHGQTYTEAFF
>-|TRBD1|TRBV2|TRBJ2-7
TGTGCCAGCAGTGAAGCCGGGACAGGGGCCCACGAGCAGTACTTC
CASSEAGTGAHEQYF
>-|-|TRBV11-3|TRBJ1-2
TGTGCCAGCAGCTTAGGCCCCGGTGGCTACACCTTC
CASSLGPGGYTF
>-|-|TRBV19|TRBJ2-1
TGTGCCAGTACCCCCCCCGGCTCCTACAATGAGCAGTTCTTC
CASTPPGSYNEQFF
>-|TRBD2|TRBV5-1|TRBJ2-3
TGCGCCAGCAGATCCGGGACTAGCGCTAACACAGATACGCAGTATTTT
CASRSGTSANTDTQYF
>few|TRBD1|TRBV12-5|TRBJ2-3
TGTGCTAGTGCTCCGGGACAGTCTAGCACAGATACGCAGTATTTT
CASAPGQSSTDTQYF
>once|-|TRBV7-2|TRBJ1-6
TGTGCCAGCAGCTTAGAAGCGGGCAATAATAATTCACCCCTCCACTTT
CASSLEAGNNNSPLHF
>once|-|TRBV28|TRBJ1-4
TGTGCCAGCAGTTTACGGGAAAAACTGTTTTTT
CASSLREKLFF
>few|TRBD1|TRBV11-2|TRBJ1-2
TGTGCCAGCAGCATTAACAGGGGTGGCTACACCTTC
CASSINRGGYTF
>-|-|TRBV5-1|TRBJ2-2
TGCGCCAGCAGCTTGTATCAGGGAACCGGGGAGCTGTTTTTT
CASSLYQGTGELFF
>-|TRBD2|TRBV19|TRBJ2-3
TGTGCCAGTAGTAAGGGACTAGCGGGGGAGCATACGCAGTATTTT
CASSKGLAGEHTQYF
>-|-|TRBV7-3|TRBJ2-1
TGTGCCAGCAGCCTCACTAGAAGCTCCTACAATGAGCAGTTCTTC
CASSLTRSSYNEQFF
>-|-|TRBV19|TRBJ1-1
TGTGCCAGTACAATGGGCCAGGTGAACACTGAAGCTTTCTTT
CASTMGQVNTEAFF
>-|-|TRBV5-5|TRBJ1-1
TGTGCCAGCAGCACAGGAATGAACACTGAAGCTTTCTTT
CASSTGMNTEAFF
>-|-|TRBV7-3|TRBJ1-1
TGTGCCAGCAGCTTAAGAGGGTTTGAAGCTGAAGCTTTCTTT
CASSLRGFEAEAFF
>-|-|TRBV21-1|TRBJ1-1
TGTGCCAGCAGCACAGGGCCTGAGAACACTGAAGCTTTCTTT
CASSTGPENTEAFF
>-|TRBD2|TRBV2|TRBJ2-5
TGTGCTAGCAGGTGGACTAGCGGGAGACTTGGGGAGACCCAGTACTTC
CASRWTSGRLGETQYF
>-|TRBD1|TRBV4-3|TRBJ1-1
TGCGCCAGCAGCCCGCAACAGGGGGCGTCCACTGAAGCTTTCTTT
CASSPQQGASTEAFF
>-|-|TRBV28|TRBJ1-1
TGTGCCAGCAGAATAGGCAGGGTAAACACTGAAGCTTTCTTT
CASRIGRVNTEAFF
>-|TRBD1|TRBV6-5|TRBJ2-7
TGTGCCAGCATAACCGGGACAGGGACCTACCGGCAGTACTTC
CASITGTGTYRQYF
>-|-|TRBV7-3|TRBJ2-5
TGTGCCAGCAGCTTTTACAGGGAAGAGACCCAGTACTTC
CASSFYREETQYF
>-|TRBD1|TRBV7-2|TRBJ2-5
TGTGCCAGCAGCTTAAGCTGGGACAGGCAAGAGACCCAGTACTTC
CASSLSWDRQETQYF
>-|-|TRBV19|TRBJ2-4
TGTGCCAGTAGTATAGGCAGGGGTCGAGCCAAAAACATTCAGTACTTC
CASSIGRGRAKNIQYF
>-|TRBD1|TRBV6-1|TRBJ2-3
TGTGCCAGCAGCCGCGGACAGGGAGGAGATACGCAGTATTTT
CASSRGQGGDTQYF